What follows are 15 T cell receptor beta chains derived from one specimen sequenced in a study of blood T cell repertoires in COVID-19. Here immunoSEQ multiplex PCR was the method, and the copy in TCRdb shows in-frame clones only, minus some. The repertoire has about 200,000 clones, around 84% of them found once; the top ten carry roughly 20%. Sequencing was carried out using PBMCs or T cells enriched from blood (not recorded which). The receptors shown here come from a man in his forties or fifties who had recovered from COVID-19.

This chain uses TRBV19 with TRBJ1-2, with D perhaps matching TRBD1 (6 bases). CDR3 length equals 13 residues. Trimming cost V 4 bases and J 4 bases, with 10 bases left between them. Germline CDR1 is LNHDA and CDR2 is SQIVND (reference sequence). The CDR3 sequence: CASSTGQLYGYTF. Written as DNA, the CDR3 is TGTGCCAGTAGTACGGGACAACTCTATGGCTACACCTTC.

The genes are TRBV28 and TRBJ2-1; TRBD2 agrees at 8 bases. CDR1 and CDR2 from the germline V gene are MDHEN and SYDVKM. The CDR3 runs 14 residues. V lost 7 bases to trimming and J lost 6 bases; unmatched junction nucleotides: 8. CDR3 DNA sequence: TGTGCCAGCAAAGGGACCGGGACTAGCAATGAGCAGTTCTTC. This gives the protein CASKGTGTSNEQFF.

The rearrangement joins TRBV9 to TRBJ2-1; TRBD2 aligns across 8 bases. This CDR3 spans 16 amino acids. Looked up from germline, CDR1 is SGDLS and CDR2 is YYNGEE. V shed 0 bases, J shed 6 bases, and the junction held 8 bases outside the gene matches. The CDR3 DNA reads as TGTGCCAGCAGCGTAGTGGCGAGCGGGAGAGGCAATGAGCAGTTCTTC. It encodes CASSVVASGRGNEQFF.

The chain joins TRBV25-1 to TRBJ2-7, with unresolved D. Per the germline V gene, CDR1 is MGHDK and CDR2 is SYGVNS. V was trimmed by 6 bases and J by 2 bases, leaving 8 bases between them. The CDR3 has 12 amino acids. DNA for the CDR3: TGTGCCAGCAGGGGCAGTCCCTACGAGCAGTACTTC. The encoded protein is CASRGSPYEQYF.

This chain uses TRBV3-1 (or the pseudogene TRBV3-2) with TRBJ1-1; 10 bases are shared with TRBD1. The V gene's germline CDR1 is LGHDT and CDR2 YNNKEL (reference sequence). CDR3 length: 17 amino acids. V shed 6 bases, J shed 1 base, and the junction held 11 bases outside the gene matches. Written as DNA, the CDR3 is TGTGCCAGCAGGGGGGACAGGGGCGGAAGGAGGAACACTGAAGCTTTCTTT. Protein product: CASRGDRGGRRNTEAFF.

The chain joins TRBV18 to TRBJ2-5; 11 bases agree with TRBD2. Trimming cost V 5 bases and J 4 bases; bases outside gene matches: 18. CDR1 is KGHSH and CDR2 is LQKENI in the germline V gene. The CDR3 covers 19 residues. CDR3 loop: CASSNPNTPLAGAGETQYF. The CDR3 nucleotides read TGTGCCAGCTCAAACCCCAACACGCCACTAGCGGGAGCCGGAGAGACCCAGTACTTC.

The rearrangement links TRBV24-1 to TRBJ2-1; TRBD2 aligns across 10 bases. The length of the CDR3 is 16 residues. The J segment lost 9 bases and the V segment lost 3 bases, leaving 10 bases of the junction unmatched. Per germline, CDR1 KGHDR and CDR2 SFDVKD. The CDR3 sequence is CATSDPGLARSSEQFF. DNA of the CDR3: TGTGCCACCAGTGATCCGGGACTAGCGCGTTCGAGTGAGCAGTTCTTC.

This clone was seen a handful of times. CDR3 DNA: TGTGCCAGCAGCGTAACTAGCGGGAGTATTGAGCAGTACTTC. Translating gives CASSVTSGSIEQYF. The chain employs TRBV9 and TRBJ2-7, with 11 bases matching TRBD2. V dropped 1 base and J dropped 7; count of bases not matched to a gene: 4. The CDR3 runs 14 residues. Germline V gene data show CDR1 as SGDLS and CDR2 as YYNGEE. Full variable domain (missing parts from reference TRBV9 and TRBJ2-7): DSGVTQTPKHLITATGQRVTLRCSPRSGDLSVYWYQQSLDQGLQFLIQYYNGEERAKGNILERFSAQQFPDLHSELNLSSLELGDSALYFCASSVTSGSIEQYFGPGTRLTVT.

V and J are TRBV4-1 and TRBJ2-1; 10 bases agree with TRBD1. V shed 0 bases and J 16 bases; nucleotides not matched to a gene: 6. The CDR3 length is 13 residues. Germline V gene data show CDR1 as MGHRA and CDR2 as YSYEKL. This CDR3 is CASSQEDRGSRFF. The CDR3 nucleotides read TGCGCCAGCAGCCAAGAGGACAGGGGGTCCCGATTCTTC.

The chain has TRBV28 and TRBJ2-1; 7 nucleotides match TRBD2. Trimming at V came to 4 bases and at J to 2 bases, leaving 2 bases not matched to a gene. Germline CDR1 is MDHEN and CDR2 is SYDVKM. The CDR3 is made up of 14 amino acids. The CDR3 nucleotides read TGTGCCAGCAGTTATCGGGAGGCCTACAATGAGCAGTTCTTC. Translation gives CASSYREAYNEQFF. The variable domain in full, completed from reference TRBV28 and TRBJ2-1, reads DVKVTQSSRYLVKRTGEKVFLECVQDMDHENMFWYRQDPGLGLRLIYFSYDVKMKEKGDIPEGYSVSREKKERFSLILESASTNQTSMYLCASSYREAYNEQFFGPGTRLTVL.

This clone was counted a few times. The chain uses TRBV6-2 or TRBV6-3 and TRBJ2-1, with D possibly matching TRBD2 (5 bases). Germline CDR1 reads MNHEY; CDR2 reads SVGEGT. The CDR3 extends over 15 amino acids. V was pared by 0 bases and J by 3 bases, with 9 bases between. The DNA of the CDR3 is TGTGCCAGCAGTTACTCGAGGAGCGGCTACAATGAGCAGTTCTTC. It is translated as CASSYSRSGYNEQFF.

The chain employs TRBV6-5 and TRBJ2-3; 10 nucleotides agree with TRBD2. Trimming removed 7 bases from V and 5 bases from J; junction bases left unmatched: 9. Germline lookup yields CDR1 MNHEY and CDR2 SVGAGI. The CDR3 is 15 residues long. The CDR3 spells CASINSLAGEDTQYF. The CDR3, as DNA: TGTGCCAGCATCAATTCCCTAGCGGGAGAAGATACGCAGTATTTT.

The CDR3 region has the DNA TGTGCCTGGAGTCCGTCAGGGGGCTATGGCTACACCTTC. Translated: CAWSPSGGYGYTF. The J gene is TRBJ1-2, the V gene TRBV30, with TRBD1 identical over 7 bases. CDR1 GTSNPN and CDR2 SVGIG come from the germline V gene (reference sequence). The V gene end was trimmed by 2 bases and the J gene end by 4 bases; junction bases not matched to a gene: 4. CDR3 size: 13 residues.

The genes are TRBV27 and TRBJ2-3; 9 bases are a match to TRBD1. CDR1 and CDR2 (germline): MNHEY, SMNVEV (reference sequence). The CDR3 has 15 amino acids. V lost 7 bases and J lost 3; bases outside the gene matches: 8. The CDR3 DNA reads as TGTGCCAGCAACGGTGGGACAGGGCCGACAGATACGCAGTATTTT. Translating gives CASNGGTGPTDTQYF.

The chain couples TRBV18 to TRBJ2-7; D is unresolved. V was clipped by 6 bases and J by 7 bases, with 10 bases between them. CDR3 length: 11 residues. The germline gives CDR1 KGHSH, CDR2 LQKENI. CDR3 DNA: TGTGCCAGCTCTGATGTGCGGGAGCAGTACTTC. This gives the protein CASSDVREQYF.